Each of the 29 T cell receptor beta chains below was sequenced from the same sample in a study of cytomegalovirus exposure and HLA in healthy donors. Data came from immunoSEQ multiplex PCR; TCRdb stores just in-frame clones and leaves some out. The top ten clones hold about 1.1% of a sample with 100,000 to 150,000 clones, about 91% of them seen once. Sequenced sample: PBMCs. The source of these receptors is a woman younger than 35 in good health and CMV-seronegative.

The CDR3 DNA follows: TGTGCCAGCAGTGAAGGGTACGGTTTAAGCTCTGGGGCCAACGTCCTGACTTTC. Translating it yields CASSEGYGLSSGANVLTF. This chain links TRBV2 with TRBJ2-6; D is unresolved. Germline values: CDR1 SNHLY, CDR2 FYNNEI. V lost 1 base and J 0 bases, leaving 13 bases between the germline ends. CDR3 length: 18 residues.

The V and J genes are TRBV30 and TRBJ1-2; TRBD1 is a possible D gene (6 bases). Germline V lookup: CDR1 GTSNPN, CDR2 SVGIG (reference sequence). Deletions cut 5 bases from V and 3 bases from J, with 19 bases between. The CDR3 sequence is 15 residues long. CDR3 nucleotide sequence: TGTGCCTGGCGAGGCCTGTTACAGGGCGACTATGGCTACACCTTC. Residues: CAWRGLLQGDYGYTF.

This clone was seen more than once but under ten times. V and J are TRBV27 and TRBJ2-3; tentative D call: TRBD2 (5 bases). The CDR3 is 16 residues long. V lost 1 base to trimming and J lost 5 bases, with 16 bases between them. CDR1 and CDR2 (germline): MNHEY, SMNVEV (reference sequence). The CDR3 spells CASSLYSGRDGDTQYF. CDR3 sequence (DNA): TGTGCCAGCAGTTTATATTCGGGGAGAGATGGAGATACGCAGTATTTT.

The chain has TRBV4-1 and TRBJ2-2; TRBD1 matches at 11 bases. Germline V gives CDR1 MGHRA, CDR2 YSYEKL. The CDR3 is made up of 15 amino acids. V lost 4 bases to trimming and J lost 6 bases; unmatched junction nucleotides: 4. In nucleotides, the CDR3 is TGCGCCAGCAGCCCAGGACAGGGGGCGTCCGGGGAGCTGTTTTTT. Its protein is CASSPGQGASGELFF.

This clone appeared a single time. Here the CDR3 DNA reads TGTGCCAGCACCGACTTGGGTGGGACAGATACGCAGTATTTT. This sequence encodes CASTDLGGTDTQYF. This chain uses TRBV28 with TRBJ2-3; D unclear. Per the germline V gene, CDR1 is MDHEN and CDR2 is SYDVKM. The CDR3 is 14 residues long. The V end was cut by 7 bases, the J end by 3 bases, with 14 bases between. Using reference TRBV28 and TRBJ2-3 for the parts outside the CDR3, the full variable domain is DVKVTQSSRYLVKRTGEKVFLECVQDMDHENMFWYRQDPGLGLRLIYFSYDVKMKEKGDIPEGYSVSREKKERFSLILESASTNQTSMYLCASTDLGGTDTQYFGPGTRLTVL.

The chain employs TRBV28 and TRBJ2-7; 14 bases match TRBD2. Germline V gene lookup returns CDR1 MDHEN and CDR2 SYDVKM. The CDR3 contains 15 residues. V shed 6 bases and J 3 bases; nucleotides not matched to a gene: 4. CDR3 residues: CASRQTSGGGYEQYF. DNA of the CDR3: TGTGCCAGCAGACAGACTAGCGGGGGGGGCTACGAGCAGTACTTC. Based on the CDR3 plus reference TRBV28 and TRBJ2-7, the full variable domain is DVKVTQSSRYLVKRTGEKVFLECVQDMDHENMFWYRQDPGLGLRLIYFSYDVKMKEKGDIPEGYSVSREKKERFSLILESASTNQTSMYLCASRQTSGGGYEQYFGPGTRLTVT.

The chain joins TRBV7-9 to TRBJ1-4; 7 bases are a match to TRBD1. CDR1 SEHNR and CDR2 FQNEAQ come from the germline V gene (reference sequence). The CDR3 spans 16 residues. V lost 3 bases and J lost 0; bases outside the gene matches: 4. The CDR3 DNA reads as TGTGCCAGCAGCTTTACAGGGGAAGCAACTAATGAAAAACTGTTTTTT. It yields the protein CASSFTGEATNEKLFF.

The V and J genes are TRBV27 and TRBJ2-3, with D tentatively TRBD1 (6 bases). V lost 3 bases and J 4 bases, leaving 14 bases between the germline ends. This CDR3 region has 15 residues. The germline CDR1 and CDR2 sequences are MNHEY and SMNVEV (reference sequence). CDR3 in amino acids: CASSFTQGISDTQYF. In DNA form, the CDR3 reads TGTGCCAGCAGTTTCACACAGGGAATCTCAGATACGCAGTATTTT.

This chain connects TRBV2 to TRBJ2-1, with 9 bases aligning to TRBD2. V was clipped by 4 bases and J by 5 bases; unmatched bases: 3. The CDR3 loop spans 14 amino acids. Germline CDR1 SNHLY, CDR2 FYNNEI. CDR3 nucleotides: TGTGCCAGCAGTGGTGCTAGCGGGAACAATGAGCAGTTCTTC. It yields the protein CASSGASGNNEQFF. The entire variable domain, with the rest obtained from reference TRBV2 and TRBJ2-1, is as follows: EPEVTQTPSHQVTQMGQEVILRCVPISNHLYFYWYRQILGQKVEFLVSFYNNEISEKSEIFDDQFSVERPDGSNFTLKIRSTKLEDSAMYFCASSGASGNNEQFFGPGTRLTVL.

The chain links TRBV15 to TRBJ1-4; D not certain. This CDR3 has 13 residues. Germline V gives CDR1 LNHNV, CDR2 YYDKDF (reference sequence). V was clipped by 6 bases and J by 2 bases, with 7 bases between them. CDR3 loop: CATSQRTNEKLFF. In DNA form, the CDR3 reads TGTGCCACCAGTCAACGGACTAATGAAAAACTGTTTTTT.

This sequence joins TRBV6-5 and TRBJ2-7; TRBD1 matches 9 bases. CDR1 and CDR2 from the germline V gene are MNHEY and SVGAGI. V gave up 6 bases and J gave up 0 bases; unmatched junction bases: 6. This CDR3 has 15 residues. CDR3 region: CASSPGTGSSYEQYF. The CDR3 DNA is TGTGCCAGCAGCCCCGGGACAGGGAGCTCCTACGAGCAGTACTTC.

This clone appeared a few times. The chain couples TRBV6-6 to TRBJ1-5, with D possibly matching TRBD1 (5 bases). There are 13 residues in the CDR3. Trimming pared 3 bases from V and 7 bases from J, leaving 10 bases between. The V gene's germline CDR1 is MNHNY and CDR2 SVGAGI (reference sequence). The CDR3 DNA reads TGTGCCAGCAGTTATTCCAGGGAACAGCCCCAGCATTTT. Its protein product is CASSYSREQPQHF.

Note on this clone: Relative to the germline gene, one junction end is altered; a read error may explain this. The chain uses TRBV2 and TRBJ1-1; 7 bases agree with TRBD1. Germline CDR1 reads SNHLY; CDR2 reads FYNNEI. CDR3 length: 15 residues. CDR3 sequence: CASNEQGPSGTEAFF. The CDR3 DNA follows: TGTGCCAGCAATGAACAGGGGCCATCTGGAACTGAAGCTTTCTTT.

In this sample, this clone turned up a few times. Here the CDR3 DNA reads TGTGCCAGTAGTACACGGGACAGGGGAAACACCATATATTTT. It translates to CASSTRDRGNTIYF. The chain is built from TRBV19 and TRBJ1-3; 8 nucleotides line up with TRBD1. Trimming cost V 4 bases and J 4 bases; bases outside gene matches: 3. This CDR3 is 14 amino acids long. In germline, CDR1 is LNHDA, CDR2 SQIVND (reference sequence).

The chain combines TRBV2 with TRBJ1-4, with TRBD1 matching 7 bases. Unmatched junction bases numbered 11, after V lost 4 bases and J lost 9 bases. Germline V gene data show CDR1 as SNHLY and CDR2 as FYNNEI. The CDR3 is 15 residues long. In nucleotides, the CDR3 is TGTGCCAGCAGTGCCAATAGAGGGACAGCGCAAAAACTGTTTTTT. It translates to CASSANRGTAQKLFF. The variable domain in full, completed from reference TRBV2 and TRBJ1-4, reads EPEVTQTPSHQVTQMGQEVILRCVPISNHLYFYWYRQILGQKVEFLVSFYNNEISEKSEIFDDQFSVERPDGSNFTLKIRSTKLEDSAMYFCASSANRGTAQKLFFGSGTQLSVL.

The chain employs TRBV18 and TRBJ2-1; 7 nucleotides align to TRBD1. This CDR3 is 13 amino acids long. CDR1 is KGHSH, CDR2 LQKENI, per germline. J was trimmed by 4 bases and V by 3 bases; bases with no gene match: 0. For the CDR3, the DNA is TGTGCCAGCTCACCGGGACAGTACAATGAGCAGTTCTTC. This encodes CASSPGQYNEQFF.

The chain uses TRBV6-1 and TRBJ2-7; perhaps TRBD2 as D (6 bases). V was clipped by 2 bases and J by 5 bases, with 13 bases between them. Germline-derived CDR1 and CDR2 are MNHNS and SASEGT. The length of the CDR3 is 14 residues. The CDR3 region has the DNA TGTGCCAGCAGTGAAACCGGGAGAGGGGACGAGCAGTACTTC. This sequence encodes CASSETGRGDEQYF.

This clone was found a few times. The chain links TRBV7-9 to TRBJ2-7; possible D gene TRBD2, 5 bases. V dropped 1 base and J dropped 5 bases, with 12 bases sitting between them. CDR3 length: 14 residues. Germline CDR1 SEHNR, CDR2 FQNEAQ (reference sequence). CDR3 in DNA: TGTGCCAGCAGCTTAGGACCCTCGGGGAACGAGCAGTACGTC. It codes for CASSLGPSGNEQYV.

The V and J genes are TRBV6-1 and TRBJ1-1, with D tentatively TRBD1 (6 bases). Germline V gene sequence: CDR1 MNHNS, CDR2 SASEGT. The ends were cut back, 4 bases at V and 6 bases at J, with 18 bases in the middle. This CDR3 contains 15 residues. The CDR3 reads CASSGWSGEFAEAFF. CDR3 sequence (DNA): TGTGCCAGCAGTGGATGGTCAGGGGAGTTTGCTGAAGCTTTCTTT.

The J gene is TRBJ1-3, the V gene TRBV7-9; no definite D call. The CDR3 length is 14 residues. The ends were cut back, 8 bases at V and 0 bases at J, with 11 bases in the middle. Germline assignment: CDR1 SEHNR and CDR2 FQNEAQ (reference sequence). The CDR3 nucleotides read TGTGCCAGCTCCCATGAGGCCTCTGGAAACACCATATATTTT. This translates into CASSHEASGNTIYF.

The J gene is TRBJ1-1, the V gene TRBV30, with D possibly being TRBD1 (5 bases). The CDR3 contains 12 residues. Trimming took off 3 bases at V and 3 bases at J, with 8 bases between the two ends. CDR1 GTSNPN and CDR2 SVGIG come from the germline V gene (reference sequence). In DNA form, the CDR3 reads TGTGCCTGGAGGGGGGGTTACACTGAAGCTTTCTTT. Encoded protein: CAWRGGYTEAFF.

The chain employs TRBV5-1 and TRBJ2-1, with 9 bases aligning to TRBD1. V was pared by 4 bases and J by 0 bases, with 5 bases of the junction left unmatched. The CDR3 runs 16 residues. Germline V gene lookup returns CDR1 SGHRS and CDR2 YFSETQ. CDR3 nucleotide sequence: TGCGCCAGCAGCCGGACAGGGGACAGCTCCTACAATGAGCAGTTCTTC. Translating gives CASSRTGDSSYNEQFF. Together with reference TRBV5-1 and TRBJ2-1, the CDR3 gives the full variable domain: KAGVTQTPRYLIKTRGQQVTLSCSPISGHRSVSWYQQTPGQGLQFLFEYFSETQRNKGNFPGRFSGRQFSNSRSEMNVSTLELGDSALYLCASSRTGDSSYNEQFFGPGTRLTVL.

The chain links TRBV7-9 to TRBJ1-2; D is undetermined. CDR3 size: 15 residues. Trimming left V 1 base short and J 3 bases short, with 12 bases between. Germline CDR1 reads SEHNR; CDR2 reads FQNEAQ (reference sequence). For the CDR3, the DNA is TGTGCCAGCAGCTTAGGGTCCTCGGTCGACTATGGCTACACCTTC. Its translation: CASSLGSSVDYGYTF. The full variable domain, completed using reference TRBV7-9 and TRBJ1-2, is DTGVSQNPRHKITKRGQNVTFRCDPISEHNRLYWYRQTLGQGPEFLTYFQNEAQLEKSRLLSDRFSAERPKGSFSTLEIQRTEQGDSAMYLCASSLGSSVDYGYTFGSGTRLTVV.

The chain recombines TRBV23-1 with TRBJ2-7; 8 bases are a match to TRBD1. TRBV23-1 is annotated as an ORF whose role is uncertain. The CDR3 contains 15 residues. The junction had 7 bases not matched to a gene; V was cut back by 2 bases and J by 4 bases. For the CDR3, the DNA is TGCGCCAGCAGTCAACTCCGGACAGGGTTATACGAGCAGTACGTC. This gives the protein CASSQLRTGLYEQYV.

This chain uses TRBV2 with TRBJ1-2; 10 bases are shared with TRBD1. Germline values: CDR1 SNHLY, CDR2 FYNNEI. The length of the CDR3 is 17 residues. V lost 3 bases and J lost 2; bases outside the gene matches: 9. The CDR3 region has the DNA TGTGCCAGCAGTGATCCCCCCGGACAGGGGGGCAACTATGGCTACACCTTC. This encodes CASSDPPGQGGNYGYTF.

The CDR3 DNA sequence: TGTGCCAGTCGGAGTCTGGGGGCCTATGGCTACACCTTC. Its translation: CASRSLGAYGYTF. The chain uses TRBV6-5 and TRBJ1-2, with D possibly TRBD1 on 6 matching bases. Trimming took 9 bases from V and 4 from J, leaving 15 bases between them. Germline assignment: CDR1 MNHEY and CDR2 SVGAGI. The CDR3 totals 13 residues.

This chain links TRBV10-3 with TRBJ2-2; D gene unclear. CDR1 and CDR2 (germline): ENHRY, SYGVKD. The length of the CDR3 is 15 residues. Trimming took 5 bases from V and 1 from J, leaving 11 bases between them. This CDR3 is CAISLQRGNTGELFF. The CDR3 region has the DNA TGTGCCATCAGTCTACAACGAGGGAACACCGGGGAGCTGTTTTTT.

This sequence joins TRBV5-1 and TRBJ2-5; D remains unclear. V was shortened by 0 bases and J by 4 bases, with 7 bases between the two germline ends. Per germline, CDR1 SGHRS and CDR2 YFSETQ. The CDR3 has 13 residues. The CDR3 spells CASSLALRETQYF. For the CDR3, the DNA is TGCGCCAGCAGCTTGGCGTTGCGAGAGACCCAGTACTTC.

The chain carries TRBV28 and TRBJ1-2; TRBD1 aligns across 7 bases. The CDR3 is 13 amino acids. The junction had 8 bases not matched to a gene; V was cut back by 5 bases and J by 8 bases. Germline V lookup: CDR1 MDHEN, CDR2 SYDVKM. CDR3 nucleotide sequence: TGTGCCAGCAGTAGAGGGGGCGTGATGGGCTACACCTTC. It encodes CASSRGGVMGYTF.